The clone carrying this TCR beta chain was seen more than once but under ten times. Its antigen remains unidentified. The record originates from a study of T cells in Graves' hyperthyroidism and ophthalmopathy. Overall study: Specimen type is peripheral blood, collected at initial diagnosis prior to any treatment. Study-level results: Before onset, ophthalmopathy was predicted by the model a median 6.5 months earlier. A model built on 13 V-J features separated ophthalmopathy from stable hyperthyroidism.

Newly diagnosed hyperthyroidism, duration under 2 months, in patients aged 18 to 65. Trimming removed 1 base at V and 6 bases at J, with 13 bases between. Looked up from germline, CDR1 is MDHEN and CDR2 is SYDVKM. The CDR3 consists of 15 residues. Researchers amplified the TCR beta CDR3 regions from RNA transcripts. TCR CDR3 underwent first-round RT-PCR with the HTBI primer set. TCRdb itself ran the multiplex PCR reads through MiXCR, one entry per CDR3 protein. This sample has around 350,000 distinct CDR3 sequences, with about 18% found just once. The V call is TRBV28, the J call TRBJ1-5; tentative D call: TRBD1 (5 bases). The sequencing input was blood. This sequence originates from a young woman with Graves' hyperthyroidism that later progressed to Graves' ophthalmopathy. DNA for the CDR3: TGTGCCAGCAGTTTATTCCAGGGATCTCCTCAGCCCCAGCATTTT. As protein: CASSLFQGSPQPQHF.